Below, 11 T cell receptor beta chains from the same sample are listed, as sequenced in a study of T-cell reconstitution after alpha-beta-depleted transplantation in children. Unique molecular identifiers were incorporated during preparation of the TCRbeta library. TCRdb processed the PCR reads anew with MiXCR; each CDR3 protein has one entry. The profile shows 400,000 to 550,000 distinct CDR3 sequences, about 10% of them singletons. The specimen comprised PBMCs, sampled before TCRalphabeta/CD19-depleted stem cell transplant. All receptors come from a child aged 2-15 years with inherited bone marrow failure, due to receive a stem cell transplant.

This clonotype was recorded at least ten times. The chain recombines TRBV20-1 with TRBJ2-3; the match to TRBD2 covers 7 bases. The CDR3 covers 19 residues. V was pared by 3 bases and J by 4 bases, with 22 bases of the junction left unmatched. Per germline, CDR1 DFQATT and CDR2 SNEGSKA (reference sequence). The CDR3 nucleotides read TGCAGTGCTAGTCCCGGACTAGGACTCGACCCGGGGGGAGCAGATACGCAGTATTTT. This encodes CSASPGLGLDPGGADTQYF.

This clonotype has at least ten counts. This rearrangement joins TRBV28 to TRBJ2-7, with 7 bases matching TRBD1. The CDR3 is made up of 15 amino acids. The V gene's germline CDR1 is MDHEN and CDR2 SYDVKM. V lost 6 bases, J lost 4 bases, and 12 bases stayed unmatched. CDR3 residues: CASRLDPGQKYEQYF. The DNA of the CDR3 is TGTGCCAGCAGACTCGATCCGGGACAGAAGTACGAGCAGTACTTC.

This clonotype has ten or more counts. This chain joins TRBV4-3 and TRBJ2-7; the D call may be TRBD1 or TRBD2 (5 bases each). V shed 3 bases and J shed 6 bases, with 12 bases lying between them. Germline V gene data show CDR1 as LGHNA and CDR2 as YSLEER. The CDR3 runs 13 residues. The CDR3, as DNA: TGCGCCAGCAGCCACCGACCCGGGACCGAGCAGTACTTC. Translation: CASSHRPGTEQYF.

In its sample, this clonotype was seen a few times. V usage is TRBV27 and J usage is TRBJ2-3; possibly TRBD2 for D (5 bases). V dropped 2 bases and J dropped 7 bases, with 22 bases sitting between them. The germline gives CDR1 MNHEY, CDR2 SMNVEV (reference sequence). This CDR3 is built from 17 residues. DNA for the CDR3: TGTGCCAGCAGTTTAGGGGAGCTCACGGCCGCGGCGCATACGCAGTATTTT. Translating gives CASSLGELTAAAHTQYF.

This clonotype was found many times. The chain combines TRBV12-3 or TRBV12-4 with TRBJ1-1; no firm D call. CDR3 size: 14 residues. V was cut by 2 bases and J by 0 bases, with 7 bases left in between. The CDR3 sequence: CASSLREMNTEAFF. CDR3 DNA: TGTGCCAGCAGTTTAAGGGAGATGAACACTGAAGCTTTCTTT.

This clonotype was counted at least ten times. The chain joins TRBV20-1 to TRBJ2-1, with a tentative D call TRBD2 (5 bases). The CDR3 has 15 amino acids. Trimming shortened V by 0 bases and J by 2 bases, and 11 bases separated the two germline ends. Germline loops: CDR1 DFQATT, CDR2 SNEGSKA (reference sequence). DNA of the CDR3: TGCAGTGCTAGAGATATCCCGGGAACCTACAATGAGCAGTTCTTC. Translation gives CSARDIPGTYNEQFF.

This clonotype was recorded many times. The genes are TRBV20-1 and TRBJ2-7, with TRBD1 as a possible D gene (5 bases). The germline CDR1 and CDR2 sequences are DFQATT and SNEGSKA (reference sequence). This CDR3 comprises 15 residues. The V end lost 0 bases, the J end lost 0 bases, and 12 bases lay between the germline ends. The CDR3 sequence is CSARDSGFSSYEQYF. DNA of the CDR3: TGCAGTGCTAGAGATTCAGGGTTCAGCTCCTACGAGCAGTACTTC.

This clonotype was seen many times. The chain carries TRBV6-2 or TRBV6-3 and TRBJ1-1; possibly TRBD1 for D (6 bases). Germline V gives CDR1 MNHEY, CDR2 SVGEGT. This CDR3 contains 13 residues. V gave up 6 bases and J gave up 4 bases, with 12 bases separating them. CDR3 DNA: TGTGCCAGCAGACAGGGATGGGGCACTGAAGCTTTCTTT. It translates to CASRQGWGTEAFF.

On this clonotype: A read error may explain this, as a much larger clone is one base away. This rearrangement joins TRBV27 to TRBJ2-7; D is undetermined. Germline CDR1 and CDR2: MNHEY and SMNVEV (reference sequence). This CDR3 comprises 14 residues. CDR3 loop: CASSPGSTEYDQYF. The CDR3 nucleotides read TGTGCCAGCAGTCCCGGATCAACGGAATACGATCAGTACTTC.

This clonotype came up a few times. V gene TRBV20-1 combines with J gene TRBJ1-5; a weak D match, TRBD1 (5 bases). With 0 bases removed from V and 5 bases from J, the gap between germline ends came to 14 bases. In germline, CDR1 is DFQATT, CDR2 SNEGSKA (reference sequence). This CDR3 is 15 amino acids long. Here the CDR3 DNA reads TGCAGTGCTAGAGATCCGGGCAGGGCGGATCAGCCCCAGCATTTT. Translating gives CSARDPGRADQPQHF.

This clonotype has at least ten counts. The J gene is TRBJ2-5, the V gene TRBV25-1, with 8 positions matching TRBD2. The CDR3 runs to 18 residues. V shed 0 bases, J shed 2 bases, and the junction held 11 bases outside the gene matches. Germline V gene sequence: CDR1 MGHDK, CDR2 SYGVNS. As DNA, the CDR3 is TGTGCCAGCAGTGAATATACTACGGGAGGGCCAGGTCAAGAGACCCAGTACTTC. Protein sequence: CASSEYTTGGPGQETQYF.